This T cell receptor beta chain derives from a study of blood T cell repertoires in COVID-19. The repertoire was sequenced with immunoSEQ multiplex PCR; TCRdb's copy has only in-frame clones and lacks some. Among approximately 170,000 clones listed, around 84% were seen once. Cohorts were assigned according to the clinical history that participants reported. CDR1 and CDR2 (germline): SGHNT, YENEEA. V lost 5 bases and J lost 6, with 17 bases in between. This CDR3 has 15 residues. The V gene is TRBV11-3, the J gene TRBJ2-1, with a possible D match to TRBD2 (6 bases). The receptor was isolated from a woman between 25 and 40 years old who had recovered from COVID-19. Sequenced: PBMCs or T cells enriched from blood (not recorded which). CDR3: CASSPGGGWANEQFF. The DNA of the CDR3 is TGTGCCAGCAGCCCAGGAGGAGGGTGGGCCAATGAGCAGTTCTTC.